These T cell receptor beta chains were read from a single sample in a study of T-cell reconstitution after alpha-beta-depleted transplantation in children. TCRdb re-analysed the PCR reads in MiXCR, keeping a single row per CDR3 protein. The data contain approximately 800,000 distinct CDR3 sequences, 16% of them singletons. This specimen was PBMCs, mostly from graft donor cells, taken 360 days after TCRalphabeta/CD19-depleted stem cell transplant. These TCRs come from a male patient between 5 and 17 years old who had a stem cell transplant for acute lymphoblastic leukemia, so the T cells may come from the graft donor. The CDR3 runs from the conserved cysteine through the conserved F or W. D genes are given only for firm matches. Clone size, where shown, is once, few, many, or a class for clones that have expanded.

j_call v_call clone_size d_call cdr3_nt cdr3_aa
TRBJ2-3 TRBV7-2 few . TGTGCCAGCAGCCGAGGGACTTTCCCCCCCGATACGCAGTATTTT CASSRGTFPPDTQYF
TRBJ2-1 TRBV29-1 . TRBD2 TGCAGCGTGGAGGGACTAGCGGGAGTAGCTGAGCAGTTCTTC CSVEGLAGVAEQFF
TRBJ2-7 TRBV5-1 few . TGCGCCAGCAGCAGACCGGGGAGCTCCTACGAGCAGTACTTC CASSRPGSSYEQYF
TRBJ2-5 TRBV24-1 many TRBD1 TGTGCCACCAGTGAACCCAATAACAGGGGATTCCCTGAAGAGACCCAGTACTTC CATSEPNNRGFPEETQYF
TRBJ2-3 TRBV29-1 many TRBD2 TGCAGCGTTCGCGGGAGGGCCACAGATACGCAGTATTTT CSVRGRATDTQYF
TRBJ2-1 TRBV15 . TRBD2 TGTGCCACCAGCAGATCGGCTAGCGGGACTAATGAGCAGTTCTTC CATSRSASGTNEQFF
TRBJ2-1 TRBV29-1 many . TGCAGCGTTACGCCCATTAACAGGGTTAATGAGCAGTTCTTC CSVTPINRVNEQFF
TRBJ2-2 TRBV24-1 . . TGTGCCACCAGTCCAGGAGGGGACCTCACCGGGGAGCTGTTTTTT CATSPGGDLTGELFF
TRBJ2-1 TRBV7-9 . TRBD2 TGTGCCAGCAGCTTACCGGGCGGGGGGGCTATCAATGAGCAGTTCTTC CASSLPGGGAINEQFF
TRBJ1-1 TRBV9 few . TGTGCCAGCAGCGGACAGGCAGCCATGAACACTGAAGCTTTCTTT CASSGQAAMNTEAFF
TRBJ2-7 TRBV12-3/TRBV12-4 . TRBD2 TGTGCCAGCAGCCCGAGACTAGCGGGAATGTACGAGCAGTACTTC CASSPRLAGMYEQYF
TRBJ2-3 TRBV20-1 . TRBD2 TGCAGTGCTAGCTCCGGGACTAGCGGCCCCGATACGCAGTATTTT CSASSGTSGPDTQYF
TRBJ1-3 TRBV5-1 many . TGCGCCAGCAAGCCGGACACCTTGACTGGAAACACCATATATTTT CASKPDTLTGNTIYF
TRBJ2-2 TRBV5-1 many . TGCGCCAGCAGCTTGCTTCAGGGGAACGGGGAGCTGTTTTTT CASSLLQGNGELFF
TRBJ2-1 TRBV27 few . TGTGCCAGCAGTTTATGGGGGTGGAATGAGCAGTTCTTC CASSLWGWNEQFF
TRBJ2-1 TRBV11-2 . . TGTGCCAGCAGCGTCGAACTCCCTACCTACAATGAGCAGTTCTTC CASSVELPTYNEQFF
TRBJ1-5 TRBV3-1 many . TGTGCCAGCAGCCTACAGGGTTACCAGCCCCAGCATTTT CASSLQGYQPQHF
TRBJ2-1 TRBV7-9 few TRBD1 TGTGCCAGCAGCCCTGGAGACAGGACAGGCGGTTTC CASSPGDRTGGF
TRBJ2-7 TRBV5-1 once TRBD2 TGCGCCAGCAGCTTGTGGGGACTAGCGGCGGCATCCTCCTACGAGCAGTACTTC CASSLWGLAAASSYEQYF
TRBJ2-4 TRBV11-2 . TRBD1 TGTGCCAGCAGTCGTCTCCGGGACAGTGTAGCCAAAAACATTCAGTACTTC CASSRLRDSVAKNIQYF
TRBJ2-3 TRBV20-1 . TRBD2 TGCAGTGCTAGAGATGCGGGGGGCCACACAGATACGCAGTATTTT CSARDAGGHTDTQYF
TRBJ1-1 TRBV5-1 . . TGCGCCAGCAGCTTGGCCCCCGGTGGCACTGAAGCTTTCTTT CASSLAPGGTEAFF
TRBJ2-2 TRBV4-1 . TRBD2 TGCGCCAGCAGCCCGGAGGGAGGGGTTAACACCGGGGAGCTGTTTTTT CASSPEGGVNTGELFF
TRBJ2-1 TRBV5-1 . . TGCGCCAGCCAGGACTATTCACAAGATGAGCAGTTCTTC CASQDYSQDEQFF
TRBJ2-7 TRBV2 few . TGTGCCAGCAGTATAAAACGGGTACCCGGCTTCGAGCAGTACTTC CASSIKRVPGFEQYF
TRBJ2-2 TRBV5-1 . . TGCGCCAGCAGCATCAGGGAACTCTCGGGGACCGGGGAGCTGTTTTTT CASSIRELSGTGELFF
TRBJ2-7 TRBV27 few TRBD2 TGTGCCAGCAGATATAGCGGGAGTGCGTCCTACGAGCAGTACTTC CASRYSGSASYEQYF
TRBJ1-6 TRBV6-5 . TRBD1 TGTGCCAGCAGTTCGAACTGGGACAGGGTCTCACCCCTCCACTTT CASSSNWDRVSPLHF
TRBJ2-7 TRBV5-1 many . TGCGCCAGCAGCTTGGCGGGGAACTACGAGCAGTACTTC CASSLAGNYEQYF
TRBJ2-7 TRBV29-1 . . TGCAGCGTTGGGGACCCCCCCTACGAGCAGTACTTC CSVGDPPYEQYF
TRBJ2-2 TRBV3-1 few . TGTGCCAGCAGCCAGGCCGGCGCTTGGCGGACCGGGGAGCTGTTTTTT CASSQAGAWRTGELFF
TRBJ1-5 TRBV12-3/TRBV12-4 . . TGTGCCAGCAGTGCAACAGGGAATCAGCCCCAGCATTTT CASSATGNQPQHF
TRBJ1-2 TRBV7-8 few . TGTGCCAGCAGCTCGAACTTGGATAAAGGCTACACCTTC CASSSNLDKGYTF
TRBJ2-1 TRBV4-1 many . TGCGCCAGCAGCCAAGTGGGCCGGATTGAAGGGGGTGAGCAGTTCTTC CASSQVGRIEGGEQFF
TRBJ2-1 TRBV7-8 many TRBD1 TGTGCCAGCAGCAAGACAGGGCGGGAGCAGTTCTTC CASSKTGREQFF
TRBJ2-1 TRBV11-1 few . TGTGCCAGCAGCCCCGTCAATGAGGGACCATTAAAGGGCTCCTACAATGAGCAGTTCTTC CASSPVNEGPLKGSYNEQFF
TRBJ2-7 TRBV29-1 . . TGCAGCGTTTTGTCCCGGGACCCCCCCTACGAGCAGTACTTC CSVLSRDPPYEQYF
TRBJ1-2 TRBV12-3/TRBV12-4 few . TGTGCCAGCAGTCCAACTTGGCCGACTAACTATGGCTACACCTTC CASSPTWPTNYGYTF
TRBJ2-7 TRBV29-1 few TRBD1 TGCAGCGTTACTCGGACAGGGCCCTACGAGCAGTACTTC CSVTRTGPYEQYF
TRBJ2-1 TRBV11-2 . . TGTGCCAGCAGTTTCAGGACCTGGGAGTTCTTC CASSFRTWEFF
TRBJ2-7 TRBV5-4 many TRBD2 TGTGCCAGCAGACCCTGGGGACTAGCGGGATGGAACGAGCAGTACTTC CASRPWGLAGWNEQYF
TRBJ1-4 TRBV7-4 . . TGTGCCAGCAGCTTGTGGTGGTGGGGGGTGGGTGAAAAACTGTTTTTT CASSLWWWGVGEKLFF
TRBJ2-1 TRBV4-1 few TRBD2 TGCGCCAGCAGCCAAGCCCAAGGCGGGAGGGCCGTCTACAATGAGCAGTTCTTC CASSQAQGGRAVYNEQFF
TRBJ1-1 TRBV5-1 few . TGCGCCAGCAGCTTGGTTGGCAGGGGGAACACTGAAGCTTTCTTT CASSLVGRGNTEAFF
TRBJ2-7 TRBV18 . TRBD1 TGTGCCAGCTCGCACAGGGGCTCCTCCTACGAGCAGTACTTC CASSHRGSSYEQYF
TRBJ2-2 TRBV24-1 few . TGTGCCACCAGTGATTCCTGGAGGACCGGGGAGCTGTTTTTT CATSDSWRTGELFF
TRBJ2-1 TRBV5-1 many . TGCGCCAGCAGCCGAACCACCGGAATTGGCAATGAGCAGTTCTTC CASSRTTGIGNEQFF
TRBJ2-3 TRBV12-3/TRBV12-4 few . TGTGCCAGCAGTCCCCCCGGGACATTCACAGATACGCAGTATTTT CASSPPGTFTDTQYF
TRBJ2-7 TRBV6-5 . . TGTGCCAGCAGTTACAGCCAATCCTACGAGCAGTACTTC CASSYSQSYEQYF
TRBJ1-2 TRBV7-2 . . TGTGCCAGCAGCATAATTAAAGGCTACACCTTC CASSIIKGYTF
TRBJ2-7 TRBV7-9 . TRBD2 TGTGCCAGCAGCCTCACAACCGGACTAGCTACCCACGAGCAGTACTTC CASSLTTGLATHEQYF
TRBJ2-1 TRBV12-3/TRBV12-4 . TRBD2 TGTGCCAGCAGGCCTAGCGGGGGCGCCGACAATGAGCAGTTCTTC CASRPSGGADNEQFF
TRBJ2-7 TRBV25-1 . . TGTGCCAGCAGTGAAGGTAGGGGACACGAGCAGTACTTC CASSEGRGHEQYF
TRBJ1-4 TRBV4-2 . TRBD1 TGTGCCAGCAGCCAGAGGTGGACAGGGGAAAAACTGTTTTTT CASSQRWTGEKLFF
TRBJ2-7 TRBV6-5 . TRBD2 TGTGCCAGCAGTACTCCCCTAGCGGCCTACGAGCAGTACTTC CASSTPLAAYEQYF
TRBJ2-5 TRBV10-2 few TRBD2 TGCGCCAGCAGTTTCCCGGGACTAGCGGGGCAAGAGACCCAGTACTTC CASSFPGLAGQETQYF